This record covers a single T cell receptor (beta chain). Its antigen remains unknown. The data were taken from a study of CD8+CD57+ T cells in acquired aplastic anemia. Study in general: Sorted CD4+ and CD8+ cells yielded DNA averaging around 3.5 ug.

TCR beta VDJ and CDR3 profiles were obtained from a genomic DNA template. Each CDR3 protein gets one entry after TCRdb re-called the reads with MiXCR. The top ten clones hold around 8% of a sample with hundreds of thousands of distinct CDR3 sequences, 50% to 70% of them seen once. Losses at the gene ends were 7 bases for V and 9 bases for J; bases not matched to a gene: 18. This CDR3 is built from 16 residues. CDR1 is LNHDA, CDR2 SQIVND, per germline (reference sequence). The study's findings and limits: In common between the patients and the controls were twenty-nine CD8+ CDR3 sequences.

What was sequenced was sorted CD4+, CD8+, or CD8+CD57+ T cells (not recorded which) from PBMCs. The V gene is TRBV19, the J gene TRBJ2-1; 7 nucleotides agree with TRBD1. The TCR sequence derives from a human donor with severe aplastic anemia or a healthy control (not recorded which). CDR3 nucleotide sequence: TGTGCCAGTACTAAGGGGGCAGGGGTGAAGGACACTGAGCAGTTCTTC. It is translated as CASTKGAGVKDTEQFF.